What follows are 3 T cell receptor beta chains derived from one specimen sequenced in a study of shared T cell receptors in the human thymus. Libraries were prepared by immunoSEQ multiplex PCR; TCRdb keeps only in-frame clonotypes and omits some of them. The repertoire has roughly 710,000 clones, approximately 85% of them found once; the top ten carry more than 0.01%. These data also featured in a second study, about human thymus T cells.

The material sequenced was thymocytes. These receptor sequences come from a girl under three years old with a congenital heart defect.

This chain connects TRBV7-8 to TRBJ2-3; 7 positions agree with TRBD1. The CDR3 totals 17 residues. Germline loops: CDR1 SGHVS, CDR2 FQNEAQ. V trimming: 1 base; J trimming: 3 bases; junction bases outside the gene matches: 10. Here the CDR3 reads CASSLVGPGQLTDTQYF. CDR3 nucleotide sequence: TGTGCCAGCAGCTTAGTGGGACCGGGACAGTTGACAGATACGCAGTATTTT.

The chain links TRBV27 to TRBJ1-2, with D possibly being TRBD1 (5 bases). Germline CDR1 MNHEY, CDR2 SMNVEV (reference sequence). V lost 8 bases to trimming and J lost 0 bases, with 10 bases between them. The CDR3 has 13 residues. Here the CDR3 reads CASRGSPNYGYTF. The DNA of the CDR3 is TGTGCCAGCCGGGGGTCCCCTAACTATGGCTACACCTTC.

The chain couples TRBV12-5 to TRBJ1-1; D is possibly TRBD1 (5 bases). The V gene's germline CDR1 is LGHNT and CDR2 FRNRAP. This CDR3 region has 15 residues. V shed 1 base and J shed 1 base, with 10 bases lying between them. DNA of the CDR3: TGTGCTAGTGGTTTGGGGGGCAGGGCGAACACTGAAGCTTTCTTT. This codes for CASGLGGRANTEAFF.